This T cell receptor beta chain was sequenced for a study of low-dose radiotherapy and immunotherapy resistance in tumors. Study details: Radiation delivery to Cohort 1 consisted of 0.5 Gy per fraction every 2 weeks, summing to 6.5 Gy. Every two weeks patients got nivolumab 240 mg flat dose, plus ipilimumab 1 mg/kg every six weeks, intravenously.

This clonotype was counted many times. cDNA synthesis used a TRAV/TRBV-specific primer set for both chains. TCRs were put through roughly 20 PCR cycles of amplification with Phusion. A constant-region primer and the V-primer adapter served as the primer pair. Isolated mRNA underwent amplification via in vitro transcription. Via MiXCR, TCRdb re-called the reads, giving one row per CDR3 protein. The sample contains approximately 80,000 distinct CDR3 sequences, 15% to 20% of which appear only once. Germline CDR1 reads MDHEN; CDR2 reads SYDVKM. The CDR3 loop spans 14 amino acids. The junction had 4 bases not matched to a gene; V was cut back by 6 bases and J by 1 base. Time point specified: after trial treatment. Treatment reported: LDRT plus nivolumab, ipilimumab, low-dose cyclophosphamide and aspirin (RACIN trial). Patients qualified if they had advanced solid tumors that lacked tumor-infiltrating lymphocytes.

Sequenced material: PBMCs, taken after low-dose radiotherapy plus immunotherapy. This chain joins TRBV28 and TRBJ2-5, with 8 bases fitting TRBD1. The TCR comes from a male donor with prostate cancer. The DNA of the CDR3 is TGTGCCAGCAGGGGGACAGGAACCCAAGAGACCCAGTACTTC. It specifies CASRGTGTQETQYF.